This TCR beta chain emerged from a study of CD8 T cells in ankylosing spondylitis. Study-wide results and caveats: Earlier literature documents some of the motif variants in reactive arthritis synovial fluid and blood. Disease-linked clones were reportedly significantly enriched in matched ankylosing spondylitis synovial fluid. Peripheral blood held disease-linked clones only at relatively low frequency, and these were CD8+.

With V trimmed by 2 bases and J by 5 bases, 9 bases remained unmatched. The CDR3 loop spans 15 amino acids. CDR1 is DFQATT, CDR2 SNEGSKA, per germline (reference sequence). For TCR beta, libraries came from quantitative 5'-RACE with molecular barcodes. TCRdb re-derived calls from the 5' RACE reads in MiXCR, one entry per CDR3 protein. The sample lists 210,000 or so distinct CDR3 sequences, roughly 24% occurring once. The sample holds many counts of this clonotype. Antigen unknown. This receptor was obtained from a male donor with ankylosing spondylitis or in good health (not recorded which). Sequencing was carried out using blood, either unsorted or a sorted T cell fraction (not recorded which). The rearrangement uses TRBV20-1 and TRBJ2-1; 7 bases agree with TRBD2. CDR3 bases: TGCAGTGCTAGATTAGTGGGAGGGCGGAACAATGAGCAGTTCTTC. This translates into CSARLVGGRNNEQFF.